What follows is one TCR beta chain and its context. The source of the sample is a study of blood T cell repertoires in COVID-19. Looking at the study overall: Samples representing acute and convalescent COVID-19 were sourced from the United States, Italy and Spain. Nucleic acid was either cDNA or gDNA, and it came from T cells, B-cell-depleted T cells, or PBMCs.

Source study methods: Scientists estimated how many nucleated cells there were by amplifying reference gene primers. The table came from immunoSEQ multiplex PCR; TCRdb's copy has only in-frame clones and leaves some out. The V and J calls and clone size are taken from that table; D and trimming were inferred from the DNA. The table lists 150,000 to 200,000 clones, approximately 80% of them singletons. Enrollees, about 18 to 90 years old, lived in about two dozen US areas. The TCR was taken from a man aged 45 to 65 who had recovered from COVID-19. Sequencing was done on a sample of PBMCs or T cells enriched from blood (not recorded which).

CDR3 protein: CASSAPGQSVKLFF. The DNA of the CDR3 is TGTGCCAGCAGTGCACCGGGACAGTCAGTAAAACTGTTTTTT. This chain joins TRBV28 and TRBJ1-4; 7 nucleotides match TRBD1. The CDR3 runs to 14 residues. The trim removed 5 bases at V and 10 bases at J, leaving 10 bases unmatched. The V gene's germline CDR1 is MDHEN and CDR2 SYDVKM.